The 5 T cell receptor beta chains given below trace back to one sample, sequenced in a study of regulatory T cells in long-lasting Graves disease. Investigators prepared the TCR beta libraries by applying iRepertoire HTBI primers and Arm-PCR of CDR3 regions. From the multiplex PCR reads, TCRdb called clonotypes with MiXCR, one entry per CDR3 protein. Counted here are hundreds of thousands of distinct CDR3 sequences, about 13% occurring once; the ten biggest clones make up under 10%. Sample time point: newly diagnosed GD, antithyroid drugs for less than 3 months. The TCR library was made from RNA that had been extracted from PBMCs in TRIzol. These data also featured in a second study, about T cells in Graves' hyperthyroidism and ophthalmopathy.

Sequencing was performed on peripheral blood mononuclear cells (PBMCs), taken at new diagnosis, from a patient treated with antithyroid drugs. The source of these receptors is a man in his thirties or forties with Graves disease.

This clonotype was recorded only once. The chain carries TRBV28 and TRBJ2-5; 13 positions match TRBD2. CDR3 length equals 17 residues. In germline, CDR1 is MDHEN, CDR2 SYDVKM. Trimming took 6 bases from V and 2 from J; bases not matched to a gene: 9. For the CDR3, the DNA is TGTGCCAGCAGAACCGGGACTAGCGGGGCCCTTCAAGAGACCCAGTACTTC. It translates to CASRTGTSGALQETQYF. Full variable domain (rest looked up from reference TRBV28 and TRBJ2-5): DVKVTQSSRYLVKRTGEKVFLECVQDMDHENMFWYRQDPGLGLRLIYFSYDVKMKEKGDIPEGYSVSREKKERFSLILESASTNQTSMYLCASRTGTSGALQETQYFGPGTRLLVL.

The rearrangement joins TRBV7-2 to TRBJ1-2; 10 bases agree with TRBD1. V trimming: 7 bases; J trimming: 2 bases; junction bases outside the gene matches: 13. Germline assignment: CDR1 SGHTA and CDR2 FQGNSA. CDR3 length: 17 residues. The DNA of the CDR3 is TGTGCCAGCAAATCCGGGACAGGGGACACGGACAACTATGGCTACACCTTC. Translating it yields CASKSGTGDTDNYGYTF. Full variable domain (outside the CDR3, taken from reference TRBV7-2 and TRBJ1-2): GAGVSQSPSNKVTEKGKDVELRCDPISGHTALYWYRQSLGQGLEFLIYFQGNSAPDKSGLPSDRFSAERTGGSVSTLTIQRTQQEDSAVYLCASKSGTGDTDNYGYTFGSGTRLTVV.

This clonotype appeared many times. The chain employs TRBV12-3 or TRBV12-4 and TRBJ2-7; weak D call: TRBD1 (5 bases). Trimming pared 3 bases from V and 7 bases from J, leaving 10 bases between. The CDR3 has 12 residues. The CDR3 DNA sequence: TGTGCCAGCAGTTTTTCAGGGCGGGAGCAGTACTTC. It translates to CASSFSGREQYF.

The V and J genes are TRBV5-4 and TRBJ2-4; perhaps TRBD2 as D (7 bases). Per the germline V gene, CDR1 is SGHNT and CDR2 is YYREEE (reference sequence). V lost 0 bases to trimming and J lost 9 bases, with 13 bases between them. The CDR3 consists of 14 residues. The CDR3: CASSLDRGGGIQYF. The CDR3 bases are TGTGCCAGCAGCTTGGATAGGGGGGGGGGCATTCAGTACTTC.

As regards this clonotype: One base away lies a much larger clone, so this may be a sequencing read error. This CDR3 is CASSFITGSPGTGELFF. In DNA form, the CDR3 reads TGTGCCAGCAGCTTTATAACCGGGAGTCCCGGCACCGGGGAGCTGTTTTTT. The gene calls are TRBV7-8 and TRBJ2-2; possibly TRBD2 for D (6 bases). Trimming stripped 3 bases from V and 4 bases from J, with 18 bases between. The CDR3 contains 17 residues. The germline V gene has CDR1 SGHVS and CDR2 FQNEAQ.